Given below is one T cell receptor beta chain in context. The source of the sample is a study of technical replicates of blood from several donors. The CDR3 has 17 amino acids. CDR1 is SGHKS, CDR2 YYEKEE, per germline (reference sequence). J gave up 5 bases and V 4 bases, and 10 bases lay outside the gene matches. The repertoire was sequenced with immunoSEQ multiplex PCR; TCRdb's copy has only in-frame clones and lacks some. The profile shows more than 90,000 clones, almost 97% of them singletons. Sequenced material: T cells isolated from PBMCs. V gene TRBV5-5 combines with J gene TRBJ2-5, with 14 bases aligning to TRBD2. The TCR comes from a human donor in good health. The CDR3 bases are TGTGCCAGCAGCCGGGGACTAGCGGGAGTAGGTGAGGAGACCCAGTACTTC. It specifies CASSRGLAGVGEETQYF.